This T cell receptor beta chain appears in the sequencing data of a study of monozygotic twins with inflammatory bowel disease. During cDNA synthesis, UMIs that each contained a 6-nucleotide sample barcode were added by means of template switching. Reanalyzing the 5' RACE reads, TCRdb keeps one entry per CDR3 protein, without DNA. The sample's table shows fewer than 550,000 distinct CDR3 sequences. The CDR3 runs to 15 residues. From germline, CDR1 is SGHTA and CDR2 FQGNSA. This chain uses TRBV7-2 with TRBJ1-2. Sequenced: blood. The clonotype was recovered from a human donor with ulcerative colitis or Crohn's disease, or a healthy co-twin of an affected twin (not recorded which). CDR3 sequence: CASSLGGLHNYGYTF.